This T cell receptor beta chain was sequenced during a study of cytomegalovirus exposure and HLA in healthy donors (TCRdb year 2017). With regard to the full study: An earlier analysis of roughly 500 of the donors reported about 250 Gb of sequence data and some 100 million unique TCR beta sequences from some 180 million T cells. Among the approximately 400 genotyped donors, around 81% belonged to the genetic ancestry cluster associated with self-reported Caucasian donors. The study used immunosequencing to profile the T cell repertoires of approximately 690 subjects and linked those repertoires to cytomegalovirus serostatus. Among about 400 genotyped donors of the cohort, an average of around 250,000 unique TCR beta nucleotide sequences was sequenced per donor, of which 15% to 20% were non-productive. Approximately 310 gigabases of sequencing data and around 87 million unique TCR sequences were included in an early release covering roughly 600 HLA-typed donors. Roughly 5 DR-DQ haplotypes were handled as single units for association and clustering because linkage in the cohort was strong. To decide whether each TCR beta V gene segment behaved as functional or pseudogenic, an earlier analysis of some 570 of the donors relied on high-throughput TCR beta sequencing. The study aimed to test whether cataloging public T cell receptors could reveal signatures of past pathogen exposure. Every repertoire in the discovery cohort had been generated on one and the same sequencing platform. Typing coverage varied by locus: about 620-630 donors for A, B, C, DRB1 and DQB1; approximately 520 for DQA1; around 610 for DPA1; approximately 470 for DPB1. To predict cytomegalovirus infection status, the study combined high-throughput TCR immunosequencing, statistical association of individual TCRs with disease status, and machine learning. The later analysis used no new phenotypic data to find candidate immune exposures, relying instead on TCR beta sequences and their occurrence across donors. Donor age, sex, ethnicity and CMV serostatus were collected together with the repertoire data. Along with the approximately 670-subject first cohort, a separate validation cohort of around 110 different subjects was used. Class I and class II HLA loci were covered by the typing at four-digit resolution. In a later genetic analysis, genome-wide SNP genotypes for about 65% of the 666 donors were used, and that subset was treated as a discovery cohort. A later analysis re-analyzed previously published TCR beta repertoires from roughly 630 donors and added high-resolution HLA genotyping to study TCR occurrence patterns. The paper as a whole reports these results and caveats: In both the original and validation cohorts, the classifier was reported to diagnose cytomegalovirus status with high specificity and sensitivity. Because counts were too low, roughly 18 rarely observed V segments, including chromosome 9 orphons, were left out of the earlier analysis of several hundred of the donors. Some IMGT-functional V segments, including TRBV6-2 and TRBV6-3, could not be told apart with the 87-base-pair reads, so those segments were excluded. Sequencing depth was assumed to be roughly uniform across donors in the presence/absence analyses, though that assumption may not hold. V-gene and J-gene trimming of TCR beta chains was associated with a missense DCLRE1C variant in a later genetic analysis, and the association was replicated in an independent cohort. According to a later analysis, TCR association rates differed among HLA loci, with DRB1 alleles showing the most associated TCRs and HLA-C alleles showing the fewest. Assigning TCR associations to individual alleles was difficult when HLA alleles, especially DR and DQ, strongly co-occurred. The study gave a list of 150 to 200 TCR beta chains associated with cytomegalovirus. In a later analysis, HLA-associated TCR beta chains showed more clonal expansion and lower generation probabilities than non-associated chains that were equally common. Correlated functional status among segregating V segments might reflect linkage disequilibrium, but an unknown experimental factor could not be ruled out. In this cohort, only TCR beta chains were sequenced, and detectable features were limited by the absence of alpha or paired-chain data. Most CMV-associated TCR beta chains appeared to be HLA-restricted in a later analysis, and the HLA associations seemed to be driven largely by CMV exposure. The authors suggested that the approach could potentially be generalized to other disease states and immunological phenotypes. A later genetic analysis reported fewer N-insertions in productive TCRs among donors in an Asian-associated ancestry cluster than the roughly 620-donor mean. Across donors, most TCR sequences were observed very rarely, whereas some public TCRs were present in many individuals. A cluster of highly shared sequence variants was judged likely to be a technical artifact of the sequencing pipeline. Because some donors lacked HLA typing at each locus, the association tests relied only on the typed subset. Several of the top co-occurrence clusters appeared to be linked to parvovirus B19, influenza, CMV and Epstein-Barr virus, according to a later analysis. Three of the identified cytomegalovirus-associated TCR beta chains were confirmed in vitro to be specific for cytomegalovirus antigens. The only immune exposure information available for the cohort was CMV serostatus. Broadly in line with IMGT annotations, most TCR beta V segments showed up in productive rearrangements about 87% or about 30% of the time in an earlier analysis of about 500 of the donors. In a later analysis, around 17,000 TCR beta sequences were associated with specific HLA alleles at a false discovery rate of 0.05. A further reported finding was that TCR beta sequences accurately predicted the HLA-A and HLA-B alleles for most subjects in the first cohort.

The sample holds a few counts of this clone. This clone's antigen is unknown. It has no much larger one-base neighbor in the sample; base qualities were not kept. There are 17 amino acids in the CDR3, from cysteine to phenylalanine inclusive. Only CDR3 DNA is held: 51 bases, read in frame from base 1. A distance of 18 bases separates the germline ends of V and J, which lose 5 bases and 0 bases respectively. CDR1 and CDR2 (KGHSH, LQKENI) derive from the germline V gene. In total, fewer than 750 healthy bone marrow donors made up the cohort. At the time of sampling, every cohort member was nominally healthy, though immune exposures that went unrecorded were likely present. CMV serostatus was positive for 250 to 300 and negative for 352 of the 666 cohort members, and was not recorded for this donor. Every donor gave a peripheral blood sample, and the peripheral blood mononuclear cells from that sample were used for TCR beta sequencing. Genomic DNA was extracted from the blood cell samples with the Qiagen DNeasy Blood Extraction Kit.

Library preparation employed the immunoSEQ multiplex PCR assay. The multiplex PCR relied on a mix of 60 forward primers for TCR Vbeta segments and 13 reverse primers for TCR Jbeta segments. A multiplex PCR assay on genomic DNA amplified the CDR3 region of rearranged TCR beta genes. The amplified TCR beta libraries were sequenced on the Illumina HiSeq System as 87-base-pair reads. The published analysis was carried out like this. In a later analysis, tens of millions of unique TCR beta chains were counted across the roughly 670 repertoires, and about 10 million of these chains were shared by at least two donors. To remove PCR and sequencing errors, raw reads were error-corrected and collapsed into unique sequences using a nearest-neighbor algorithm that merged closely related sequences. CDR3 sequences were aligned to IMGT reference sequences to assign V, D and J gene segments. For a sequence to be retained, a match of at least six nucleotides to both a V gene segment and a J gene segment was required. Rearrangements were classified as productive when the CDR3 lacked stop codons and remained in frame with V and J, and all other rearrangements were classified as non-productive. Following IMGT convention, CDR3 was defined as the stretch from the second conserved V-encoded cysteine to the conserved J-encoded phenylalanine. The earlier analysis of 500 to 750 of the donors excluded any sequence lacking an unambiguous match to a single V gene segment. In an earlier analysis of about 590 of the donors, a V segment was called functional when productive rearrangements were above 56.7%, and segregating when the standard deviation between donors exceeded 5%. A statistical classification framework was developed to diagnose cytomegalovirus status using the catalog of TCR beta chain sequences. In a later analysis, V and J genes were assigned by comparing TCR nucleotide sequences against IMGT/GENE-DB human TR gene sequences. In a later analysis, CDR3 sequences and most-parsimonious VDJ recombination scenarios were assigned using the TCRdist pipeline. In a later analysis, each TCR beta chain was defined by its CDR3 amino acid sequence together with its V-gene family, and reads lacking a unique V-gene family were excluded. To address suspected cross-contamination and a sequencing artifact, a later analysis removed a few hundred highly shared, low-generation-probability nucleotide sequences. In a later analysis, a clonal expansion index for each public chain was calculated from normalized within-repertoire ranks of inferred template counts. In a later analysis, generation probabilities were computed using a VDJ recombination model fitted to out-of-frame rearrangements, and the results were checked against IGoR. In a later analysis, TCR-TCR, TCR-HLA and TCR-CMV co-occurrence was scored with hypergeometric tests, and a repertoire-size bias correction was applied to TCR pairs. To estimate false discovery rates, a later analysis permuted the HLA or CMV assignments 20 times. In a later analysis, co-occurring TCRs were grouped with DBSCAN, and TCRdist sequence similarity was added when clustering was performed within HLA-allele-positive subsets. Co-occurrence clustering excluded repertoires with fewer than 30,000 or more than 120,000 public chains, plus five with anomalous nucleotide sharing. Imported from immuneACCESS, the table was reduced by TCRdb to in-frame sequences with V and J called. These copies leave out some clones; in studies compared against another copy, an unresolved V gene accounts for under half, and the cause of the remainder is not known. The V and J calls and clone size were taken over from that table, and D and trimming were inferred from the DNA. The table for this sample lists around 120,000 clones; 70% to 80% of them were counted only once. The biggest ten clones account for roughly 2.7% of the sample.

This TCR was sampled from a human donor in good health. Sample: PBMCs. The sequence is built from TRBV18 and TRBJ2-3; TRBD2 is possibly the D segment (5 matching bases). The CDR3: CASSIAQRLRSTDTQYF. The DNA is TGTGCCAGCTCAATTGCACAGCGGTTGAGGAGCACAGATACGCAGTATTTT.